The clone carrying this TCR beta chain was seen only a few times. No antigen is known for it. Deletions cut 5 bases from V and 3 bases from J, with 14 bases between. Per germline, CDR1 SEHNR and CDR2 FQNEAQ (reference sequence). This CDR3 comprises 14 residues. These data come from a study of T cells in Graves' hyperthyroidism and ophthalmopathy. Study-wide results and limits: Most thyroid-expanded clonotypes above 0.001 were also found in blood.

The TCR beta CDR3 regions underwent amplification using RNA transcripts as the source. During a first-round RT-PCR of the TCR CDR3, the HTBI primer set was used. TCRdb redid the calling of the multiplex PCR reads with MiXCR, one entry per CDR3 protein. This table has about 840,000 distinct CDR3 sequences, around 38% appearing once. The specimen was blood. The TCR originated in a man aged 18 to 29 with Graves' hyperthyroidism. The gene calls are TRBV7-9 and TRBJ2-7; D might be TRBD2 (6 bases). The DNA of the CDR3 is TGTGCCAGCAGCCCTCGACTAGAATTCTACGAGCAGTACTTC. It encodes CASSPRLEFYEQYF.